This T cell receptor beta chain was identified in a study of blood T cell repertoires in COVID-19. Recovery meant two consecutive negative NP/OP PCR tests, professional clearance, or resolved symptoms. Trimming removed 2 bases from V and 3 bases from J; junction bases left unmatched: 7. CDR3 length: 17 residues. Germline CDR1 MRHNA, CDR2 SNTAGT. The protocol was immunoSEQ multiplex PCR, while the TCRdb copy is restricted to in-frame clones and leaves out a portion. This table has roughly 250,000 clones, more than 75% appearing once. V usage is TRBV6-4 and J usage is TRBJ2-7; 13 nucleotides match TRBD2. Sequencing was carried out using PBMCs or T cells enriched from blood (not recorded which). The receptor was derived from a woman between 45 and 65 years old who had recovered from COVID-19. CDR3 in amino acids: CASSDQTSGRALYEQYF. The CDR3 DNA reads as TGTGCCAGCAGTGACCAAACTAGCGGGAGGGCCCTCTACGAGCAGTACTTC.